This paragraph covers one T cell receptor (beta chain) sequence. The length of the CDR3 is 14 residues. Germline V CDR1 and CDR2: SGHTA, FQGNSA. The V segment lost 5 bases and the J segment 4 bases; nucleotides outside the gene matches: 4. Original analysis: Reference gene primer amplification yielded estimated nucleated cell counts. Measured with immunoSEQ multiplex PCR; TCRdb has only the in-frame clones, and not every one. Clone size and the V and J calls come from that table; the DNA yielded D and trimming. The data hold roughly 200,000 clones, with roughly 87% observed a single time. This specimen comes from a study of blood T cell repertoires in COVID-19. Study as a whole: Acute-phase and convalescent COVID-19 samples originated in the United States, Italy and Spain.

The sample was peripheral blood. This rearrangement joins TRBV7-2 to TRBJ1-1, with 10 nucleotides matching TRBD1. The sequence was collected from a man aged 55-75 years with active or convalescent COVID-19. Here the CDR3 DNA reads TGTGCCAGCAGCGGACAGGGGGGGGTCACTGAAGCTTTCTTT. As protein: CASSGQGGVTEAFF.